This TCR beta chain was captured in a study of blood T cells in healthy people across ages. General study findings and limits: Conclusively comparing naive with antigen-experienced cells was impossible with unsorted PBMCs. Fewer expanded clones and more diversity marked long-lived versus aged donors.

This CDR3 contains 19 residues. Germline assignment: CDR1 MGHRA and CDR2 YSYEKL. Peripheral blood samples of around 11 milliliters were drawn from each donor. In the case of this clonotype: Its antigen is unknown.

Combining a sample-barcoded 5' primer with a J-beta primer mix, a second PCR ran for 7 to 11 cycles. Researchers report that a template-switch adaptor with 12 random nucleotides tagged each cDNA molecule. Each CDR3 protein is one row after TCRdb ran MiXCR on the 5' RACE reads. This table has about 2 million distinct CDR3 sequences, 49% appearing once. V gene TRBV4-1 combines with J gene TRBJ2-7, with 8 nucleotides matching TRBD2. Matching the DNA end better, TRBJ2-4 makes the J call doubtful. This receptor was taken from a middle-aged woman in good health. Sequenced: blood. CDR3 loop: CASSRGLLGREGLGNIQYF. In DNA, the CDR3 is TGCGCCAGCAGCCGTGGCTTATTAGGCCGGGAGGGCCTGGGGAACATTCAGTACTTC.